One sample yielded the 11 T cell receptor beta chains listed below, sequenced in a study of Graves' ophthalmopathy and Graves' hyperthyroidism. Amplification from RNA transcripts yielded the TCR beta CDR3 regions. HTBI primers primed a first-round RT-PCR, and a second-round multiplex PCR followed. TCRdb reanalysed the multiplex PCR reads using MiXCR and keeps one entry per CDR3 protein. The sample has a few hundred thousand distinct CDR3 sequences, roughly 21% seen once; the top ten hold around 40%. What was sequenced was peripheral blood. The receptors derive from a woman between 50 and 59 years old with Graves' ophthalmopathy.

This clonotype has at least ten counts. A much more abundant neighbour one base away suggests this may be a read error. CDR3 protein: CASSKRQGRDAEAFF. In DNA, the CDR3 is TGTGCCAGCAGTAAGAGACAGGGGCGGGACGCTGAAGCTTTCTTT. The gene calls are TRBV12-3 or TRBV12-4 and TRBJ1-1; 8 nucleotides line up with TRBD1. CDR3 length: 15 residues. The trim removed 5 bases at V and 6 bases at J, leaving 11 bases unmatched.

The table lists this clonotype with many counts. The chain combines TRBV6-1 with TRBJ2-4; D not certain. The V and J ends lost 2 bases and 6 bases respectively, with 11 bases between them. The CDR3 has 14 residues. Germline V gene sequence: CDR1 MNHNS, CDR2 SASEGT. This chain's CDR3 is CASSESGPINIQYF. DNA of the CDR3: TGTGCCAGCAGTGAATCAGGCCCTATAAACATTCAGTACTTC.

The CDR3 protein is CASSSPGLAGGSLYEQYF. As DNA, the CDR3 is TGTGCCAGCAGCTCCCCGGGACTAGCGGGAGGTTCCCTCTACGAGCAGTACTTC. The V call is TRBV11-2, the J call TRBJ2-7; 15 bases match TRBD2. This CDR3 region has 18 residues. The junction had 10 bases not matched to a gene; V was cut back by 4 bases and J by 3 bases. Germline V gene sequence: CDR1 SGHAT, CDR2 FQNNGV.

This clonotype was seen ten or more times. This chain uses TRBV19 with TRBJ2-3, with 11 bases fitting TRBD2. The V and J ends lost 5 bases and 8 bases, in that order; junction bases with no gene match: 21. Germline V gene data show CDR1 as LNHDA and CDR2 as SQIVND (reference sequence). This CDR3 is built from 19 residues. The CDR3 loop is CASSHRAGTSGPLYGTQYF. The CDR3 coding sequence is TGTGCCAGTAGTCACCGGGCCGGGACTAGCGGACCCCTTTACGGTACGCAGTATTTT. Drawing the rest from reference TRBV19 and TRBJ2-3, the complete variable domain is DGGITQSPKYLFRKEGQNVTLSCEQNLNHDAMYWYRQDPGQGLRLIYYSQIVNDFQKGDIAEGYSVSREKKESFPLTVTSAQKNPTAFYLCASSHRAGTSGPLYGTQYFGPGTRLTVL.

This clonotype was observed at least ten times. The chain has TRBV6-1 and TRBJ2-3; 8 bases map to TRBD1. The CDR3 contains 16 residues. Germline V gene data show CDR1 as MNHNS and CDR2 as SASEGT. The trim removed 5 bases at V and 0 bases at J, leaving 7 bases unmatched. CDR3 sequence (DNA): TGTGCCAGCAGTCTCGGACAGGGACCGAGCACAGATACGCAGTATTTT. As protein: CASSLGQGPSTDTQYF.

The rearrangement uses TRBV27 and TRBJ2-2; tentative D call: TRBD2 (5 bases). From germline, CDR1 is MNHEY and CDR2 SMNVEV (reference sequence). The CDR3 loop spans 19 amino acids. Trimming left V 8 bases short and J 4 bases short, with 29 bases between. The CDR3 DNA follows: TGTGCCAGCTCGCGGTTGTTAACCAACCTAGCAAGTGGCACCGGGGAGCTGTTTTTT. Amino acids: CASSRLLTNLASGTGELFF.

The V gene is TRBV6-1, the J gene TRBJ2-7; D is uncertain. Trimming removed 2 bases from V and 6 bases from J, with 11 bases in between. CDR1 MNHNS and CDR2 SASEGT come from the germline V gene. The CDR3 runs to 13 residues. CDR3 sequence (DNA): TGTGCCAGCAGTGAACTTCAGATTGGCGAGCAGTACTTC. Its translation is CASSELQIGEQYF.

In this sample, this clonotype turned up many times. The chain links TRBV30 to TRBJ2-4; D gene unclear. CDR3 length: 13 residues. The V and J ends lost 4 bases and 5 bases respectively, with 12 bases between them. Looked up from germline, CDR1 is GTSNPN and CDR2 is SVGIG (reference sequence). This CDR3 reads CAWNTYGENIQYF. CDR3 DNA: TGTGCCTGGAACACATATGGGGAAAACATTCAGTACTTC. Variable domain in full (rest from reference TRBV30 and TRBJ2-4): SQTIHQWPATLVQPVGSPLSLECTVEGTSNPNLYWYRQAAGRGLQLLFYSVGIGQISSEVPQNLSASRPQDRQFILSSKKLLLSDSGFYLCAWNTYGENIQYFGAGTRLSVL.

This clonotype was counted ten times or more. CDR3 nucleotide sequence: TGTGCCAGCAGTGAAGCAGGGGCAGGGCGGAATCAGCCCCAGCATTTT. Encoded protein: CASSEAGAGRNQPQHF. The V call is TRBV6-1, the J call TRBJ1-5, with D perhaps TRBD1 (5 bases). Germline assignment: CDR1 MNHNS and CDR2 SASEGT. Trimming shortened V by 0 bases and J by 4 bases, and 13 bases separated the two germline ends. CDR3 length: 16 residues.

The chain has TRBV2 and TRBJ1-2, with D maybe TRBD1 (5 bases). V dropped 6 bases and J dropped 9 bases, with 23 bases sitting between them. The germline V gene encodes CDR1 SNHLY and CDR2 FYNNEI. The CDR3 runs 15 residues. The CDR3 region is CASRGSLLGEIRYTF. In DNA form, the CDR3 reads TGTGCCAGCAGAGGAAGTTTATTGGGGGAAATCCGCTACACCTTC.

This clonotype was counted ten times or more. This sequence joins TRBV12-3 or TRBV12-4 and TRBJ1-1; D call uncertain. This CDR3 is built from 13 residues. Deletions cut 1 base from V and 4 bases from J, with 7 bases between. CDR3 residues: CASSLDHGTEAFF. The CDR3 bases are TGTGCCAGCAGTTTAGATCATGGCACTGAAGCTTTCTTT.